Here is one T cell receptor (beta chain) with its context. Antigen specificity is unknown. The CDR3 is made up of 15 amino acids. Deletions cut 1 base from V and 3 bases from J, with 10 bases between. In germline, CDR1 is SGHAT, CDR2 FQDESV (reference sequence). This sample stems from a study of OX40 agonist ivuxolimab in advanced cancers. The wider study: Patients were dosed with the agonistic anti-OX40 (CD134) antibody ivuxolimab. Anti-PD-1, anti-PD-L1 or anti-CTLA-4 therapy given earlier was allowed, and 30% to 45% had some. Whole-study findings and limits: Compared with CD4+, CD8+ T cells on average had more expanded clones. The antigen specificity of the peripheral T cells (those that were expanded) was not determined.

Libraries were prepared by immunoSEQ multiplex PCR; TCRdb keeps only in-frame clonotypes and omits some of them. In the table there are tens of thousands of clones, 90% of which are singletons. The receptor was isolated from an adult with an advanced solid tumor such as melanoma, head and neck, liver or kidney cancer. Sequenced material: CD4+ or CD8+ T cells sorted from blood, taken in a trial of the OX40 agonist ivuxolimab. The rearrangement links TRBV11-1 to TRBJ1-5; D is unclear. Here the CDR3 DNA reads TGTGCCAGCAGCTTAGACCCAGCCCCCAATCAGCCCCAGCATTTT. This gives the protein CASSLDPAPNQPQHF.